This TCR beta chain was retrieved from a study of early T cells in non-severe SARS-CoV-2 infection (TCRdb year 2021). Turning to the overall study: Because TCR sequencing was done on bulk RNA from unsorted whole blood, the alpha and beta chains could not be paired. Paper-wide results and their limitations: VDJdb matching was skewed toward anti-spike CD8 responses, so virus-specific expansions were likely underestimated and private and CD4 specificities were missed.

Trimming removed 1 base from V and 6 bases from J, leaving 13 bases between the germline ends. In the germline V gene (reference sequence), CDR1 corresponds to DFQATT and CDR2 to SNEGSKA. The CDR3, from cysteine to phenylalanine, totals 13 residues. Only CDR3 DNA is held: 39 bases, read in frame from base 1. Remarks on this clonotype: The target of this receptor is not known. Base-call qualities are not available, and no considerably larger clone is one nucleotide away.

The study was a case-control design nested within a healthcare worker cohort in London, UK, with weekly nasopharyngeal swab PCR tests and blood sampling. Healthcare workers were enrolled in the week of the UK lockdown, from 23 to 31 March 2020, and were followed every week for up to roughly 16 weeks. Libraries were prepared through 5' RACE. Sequencing used a NextSeq 500. Unique molecular identifiers were attached to individual cDNA molecules in the TCR library protocol so that sequencing error and PCR bias could be corrected. TCR alpha and beta chains were both sequenced, and the abundances of alpha and beta sequences in each sample were closely correlated with each other. Under the source paper's analysis protocol: Decombinator V4 was used to perform V gene, J gene and CDR3 annotation of TCR sequences. TCRs were defined as expanded if a significant change between any two time points was detected under a Poisson model with p below 0.0001. TCR abundances were normalised to the total number of TCRs sequenced in each sample and reported as counts per million. MAIT TCRs were defined by TRAV1-2 paired with TRAJ12, TRAJ20 or TRAJ33, and iNKT TCRs by TRAV10 paired with TRAJ18. VDJdb, accessed 1 November 2021, was searched for CMV, EBV and SARS-CoV-2 annotated TCRs, excluding TCRs annotated for multiple antigens. TCRdb passed the public sequencing reads through fastp at Q25 and MiXCR, retaining productive beta sequences. Duplicate CDR3 protein sequences are folded into a single record with the most common DNA and genes. The V and J calls shown here were made by TCRdb, not taken from the authors' results. The sample table shows 85,000 to 90,000 distinct CDR3 sequences, and approximately 15% are seen once. The biggest ten clones account for 5% to 7% of the sample.

The rearrangement joined TRBV20-1 to TRBJ2-7; the D gene assignment is ambiguous. Sequenced material: whole blood. The receptor comes from an adult who was a healthcare worker with PCR-confirmed SARS-CoV-2 infection or an uninfected control (not recorded which). In nucleotides, the sequence is TGCAGTGCTAGAGCCCTTGGATCTGGCGAGCAGTACTTC. This codes for CSARALGSGEQYF.